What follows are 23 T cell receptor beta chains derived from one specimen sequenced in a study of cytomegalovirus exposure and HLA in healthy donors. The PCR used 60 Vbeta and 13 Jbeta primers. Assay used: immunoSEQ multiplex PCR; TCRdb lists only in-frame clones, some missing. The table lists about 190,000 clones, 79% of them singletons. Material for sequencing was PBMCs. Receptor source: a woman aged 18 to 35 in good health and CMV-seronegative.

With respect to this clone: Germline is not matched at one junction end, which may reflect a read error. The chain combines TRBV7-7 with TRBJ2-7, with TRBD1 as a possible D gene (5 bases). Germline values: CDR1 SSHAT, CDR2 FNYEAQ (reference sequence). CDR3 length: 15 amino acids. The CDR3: CASSLRWAGNYEQYF. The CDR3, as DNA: TGTGCTAGCAGCTTAAGGTGGGCAGGGAACTACGAGCAGTACTTC.

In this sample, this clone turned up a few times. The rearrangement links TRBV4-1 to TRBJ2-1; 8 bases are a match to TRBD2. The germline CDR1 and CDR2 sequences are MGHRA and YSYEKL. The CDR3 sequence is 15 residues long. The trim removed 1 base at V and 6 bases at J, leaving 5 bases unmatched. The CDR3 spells CASSQAGTRINEQFF. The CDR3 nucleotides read TGCGCCAGCAGCCAAGCCGGGACTAGGATCAATGAGCAGTTCTTC.

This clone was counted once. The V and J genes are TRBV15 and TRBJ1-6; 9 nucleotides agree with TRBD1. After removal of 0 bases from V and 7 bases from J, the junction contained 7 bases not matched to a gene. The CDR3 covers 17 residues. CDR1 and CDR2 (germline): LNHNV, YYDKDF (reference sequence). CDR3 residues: CATSRDAQGAENSPLHF. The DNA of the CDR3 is TGTGCCACCAGCAGAGATGCACAGGGGGCGGAGAATTCACCCCTCCACTTT.

CDR3 sequence reads: CASSIRTGNNEQFF. The CDR3 DNA reads as TGTGCCAGCAGTATACGGACAGGGAACAATGAGCAGTTCTTC. The chain joins TRBV27 to TRBJ2-1; 8 bases match TRBD1. The germline V gene encodes CDR1 MNHEY and CDR2 SMNVEV (reference sequence). The ends lost 5 bases at V and 5 bases at J; junction bases unmatched: 5. The CDR3 contains 14 residues.

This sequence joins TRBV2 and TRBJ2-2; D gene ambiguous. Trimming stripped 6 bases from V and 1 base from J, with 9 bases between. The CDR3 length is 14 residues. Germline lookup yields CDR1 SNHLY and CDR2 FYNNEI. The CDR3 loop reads CASRPQMNTGELFF. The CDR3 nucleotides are TGTGCCAGCAGGCCGCAGATGAACACCGGGGAGCTGTTTTTT.

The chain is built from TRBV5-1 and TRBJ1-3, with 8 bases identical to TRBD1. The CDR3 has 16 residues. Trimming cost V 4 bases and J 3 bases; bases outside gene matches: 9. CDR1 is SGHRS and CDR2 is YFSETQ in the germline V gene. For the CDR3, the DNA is TGCGCCAGCAGCACCCGACAGGGGATGGATGGAAACACCATATATTTT. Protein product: CASSTRQGMDGNTIYF.

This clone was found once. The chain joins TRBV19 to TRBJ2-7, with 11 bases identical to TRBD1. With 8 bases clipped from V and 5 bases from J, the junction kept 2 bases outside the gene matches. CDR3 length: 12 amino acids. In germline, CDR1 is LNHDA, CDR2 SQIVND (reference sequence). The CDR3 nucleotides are TGTGCCAGTGGACAGGGGGCCCACGAGCAGTACTTC. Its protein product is CASGQGAHEQYF.

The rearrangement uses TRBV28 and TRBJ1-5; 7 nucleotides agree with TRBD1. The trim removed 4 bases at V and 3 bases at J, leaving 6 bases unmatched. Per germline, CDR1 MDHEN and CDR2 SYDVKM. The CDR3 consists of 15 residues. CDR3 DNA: TGTGCCAGCAGTTATCCAGGGGGTCTCAATCAGCCCCAGCATTTT. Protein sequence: CASSYPGGLNQPQHF.

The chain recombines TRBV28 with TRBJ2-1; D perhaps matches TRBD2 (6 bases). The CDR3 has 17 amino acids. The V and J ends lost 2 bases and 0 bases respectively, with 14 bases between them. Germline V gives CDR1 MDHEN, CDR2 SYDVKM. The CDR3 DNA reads TGTGCCAGCAGTTTAAGGTCTCTGGGAGGCTCCTACAATGAGCAGTTCTTC. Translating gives CASSLRSLGGSYNEQFF. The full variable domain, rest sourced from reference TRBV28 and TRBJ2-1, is DVKVTQSSRYLVKRTGEKVFLECVQDMDHENMFWYRQDPGLGLRLIYFSYDVKMKEKGDIPEGYSVSREKKERFSLILESASTNQTSMYLCASSLRSLGGSYNEQFFGPGTRLTVL.

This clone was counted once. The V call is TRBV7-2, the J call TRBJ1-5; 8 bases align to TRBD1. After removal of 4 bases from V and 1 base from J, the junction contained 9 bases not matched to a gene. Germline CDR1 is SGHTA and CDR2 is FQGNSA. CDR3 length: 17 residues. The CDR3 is CASSSKPRDRSNQPQHF. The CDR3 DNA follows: TGTGCCAGCAGCTCGAAACCGAGGGACAGGAGCAATCAGCCCCAGCATTTT.

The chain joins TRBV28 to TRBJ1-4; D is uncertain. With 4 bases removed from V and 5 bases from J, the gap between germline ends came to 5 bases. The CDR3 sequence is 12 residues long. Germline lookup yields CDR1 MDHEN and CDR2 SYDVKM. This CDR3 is CASSSPNEKLFF. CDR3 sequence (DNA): TGTGCCAGCAGTTCCCCGAATGAAAAACTGTTTTTT.

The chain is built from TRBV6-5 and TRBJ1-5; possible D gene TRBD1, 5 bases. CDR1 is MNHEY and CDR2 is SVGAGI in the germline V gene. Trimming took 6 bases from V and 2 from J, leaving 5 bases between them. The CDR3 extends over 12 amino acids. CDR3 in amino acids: CASRGGNQPQHF. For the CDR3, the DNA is TGTGCCAGCAGAGGGGGCAATCAGCCCCAGCATTTT.

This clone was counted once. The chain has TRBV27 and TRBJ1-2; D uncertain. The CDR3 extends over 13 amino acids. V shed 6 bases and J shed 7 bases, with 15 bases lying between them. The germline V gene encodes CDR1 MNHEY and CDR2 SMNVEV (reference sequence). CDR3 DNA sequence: TGTGCCAGCAGCCCCGGCGGACTGAGTGGCTACACCTTC. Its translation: CASSPGGLSGYTF.

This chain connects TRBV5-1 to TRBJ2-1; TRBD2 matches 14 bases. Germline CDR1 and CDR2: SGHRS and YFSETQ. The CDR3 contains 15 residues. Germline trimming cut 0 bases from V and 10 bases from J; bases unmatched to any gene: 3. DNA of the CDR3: TGCGCCAGCAGCTTGGGAGGGACTAGCGGGAGCGAGCAGTTCTTC. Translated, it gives CASSLGGTSGSEQFF.

The CDR3 DNA is TGTGCCAGCAGACAGGGATCCTACAATGAGCAGTTCTTC. This codes for CASRQGSYNEQFF. This chain uses TRBV27 with TRBJ2-1, with D possibly matching TRBD1 (6 bases). The CDR3 is 13 amino acids. In germline, CDR1 is MNHEY, CDR2 SMNVEV (reference sequence). Trimming took off 6 bases at V and 1 base at J, with 7 bases between the two ends.

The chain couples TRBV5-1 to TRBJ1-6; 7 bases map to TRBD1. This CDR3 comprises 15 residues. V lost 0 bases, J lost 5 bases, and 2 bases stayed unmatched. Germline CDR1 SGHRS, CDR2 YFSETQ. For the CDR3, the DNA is TGCGCCAGCAGCTTGGGACAGGGCAATAATTCACCCCTCCACTTT. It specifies CASSLGQGNNSPLHF.

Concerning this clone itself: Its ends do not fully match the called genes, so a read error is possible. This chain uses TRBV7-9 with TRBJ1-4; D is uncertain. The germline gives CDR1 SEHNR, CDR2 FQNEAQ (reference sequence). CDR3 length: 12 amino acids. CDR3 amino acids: CSSSLEAGKLFF. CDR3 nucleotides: TGTTCCAGCAGCTTAGAGGCGGGAAAACTGTTTTTT.

This CDR3 is CASSLGAGEAFF. The CDR3 DNA follows: TGTGCCAGCAGCTTGGGGGCGGGTGAAGCTTTCTTT. V usage is TRBV7-3 and J usage is TRBJ1-1, with D perhaps TRBD1 (6 bases). Looked up from germline, CDR1 is SGHTA and CDR2 is FQGTGA. V lost 3 bases, J lost 7 bases, and 9 bases lay in between. The CDR3 runs 12 residues.

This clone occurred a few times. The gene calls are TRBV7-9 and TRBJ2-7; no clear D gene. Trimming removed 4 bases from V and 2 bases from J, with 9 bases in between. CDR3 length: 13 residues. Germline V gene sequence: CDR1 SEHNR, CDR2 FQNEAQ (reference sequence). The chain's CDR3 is CASSYSLTYEQYF. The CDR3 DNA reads TGTGCCAGCAGCTACTCCCTGACCTACGAGCAGTACTTC.

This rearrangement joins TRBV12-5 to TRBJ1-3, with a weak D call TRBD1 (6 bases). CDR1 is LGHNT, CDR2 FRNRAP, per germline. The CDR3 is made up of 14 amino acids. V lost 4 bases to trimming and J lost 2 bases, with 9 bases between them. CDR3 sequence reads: CASGSGDAGNTIYF. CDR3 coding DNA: TGTGCTAGTGGTTCAGGGGATGCTGGAAACACCATATATTTT.

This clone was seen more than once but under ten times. The CDR3 DNA follows: TGTGCCAGCAGTCCCACTGCCAGACAGTTTACCTACGAGCAGTACTTC. Translation: CASSPTARQFTYEQYF. V and J are TRBV27 and TRBJ2-7, with TRBD1 as a possible D gene (5 bases). CDR1 and CDR2 from the germline V gene are MNHEY and SMNVEV (reference sequence). The ends were cut back, 5 bases at V and 2 bases at J, with 19 bases in the middle. This CDR3 is built from 16 residues.

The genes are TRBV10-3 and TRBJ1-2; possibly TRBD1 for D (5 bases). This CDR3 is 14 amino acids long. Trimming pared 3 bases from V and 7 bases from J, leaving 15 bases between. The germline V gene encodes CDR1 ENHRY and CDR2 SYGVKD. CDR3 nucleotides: TGTGCCATCAGTGAAGGGTGGGGGGAATCTGGCTACACCTTC. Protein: CAISEGWGESGYTF.

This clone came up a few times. The CDR3 region is CASSQVEYRLALNTGELFF. CDR3 coding DNA: TGCGCCAGCAGCCAAGTAGAGTACAGACTAGCCTTGAACACCGGGGAGCTGTTTTTT. The chain carries TRBV4-1 and TRBJ2-2; 7 bases line up with TRBD2. V lost 1 base to trimming and J lost 1 base; unmatched junction nucleotides: 12. The length of the CDR3 is 19 residues. Looked up from germline, CDR1 is MGHRA and CDR2 is YSYEKL.